This paragraph reports one TCR beta chain. Its recognized antigen is unknown. No clone much larger than this one lies a single base away; base qualities are absent. The germline V gene (reference sequence) specifies SEHNR as CDR1 and FQNEAQ as CDR2. Cut back by 3 bases and 2 bases, the V and J ends lie 11 bases apart. Taken from cysteine to valine, the CDR3 has 14 residues. Just the 42-base CDR3 DNA is kept, in frame starting at base 1. The intended sense of this specimen's treatment or condition label: in vitro stimulation with specific CMV peptide epitopes to enrich CMV-specific T cells. Sequenced using an Illumina HiSeq 1500. TCRdb reprocessing: public reads trimmed at Q25 with fastp, clones called with MiXCR, in-frame beta chains kept. For every CDR3 protein sequence, its rows merge into one entry that carries the most common genes and DNA. This sample gives around 800,000 distinct CDR3 sequences in total; approximately 30% of them show up just once. The ten largest make up around 12% of the sample.

This sample was included in a study of T cell repertoires in cytomegalovirus infection (dated by TCRdb to the late 2010s). Background on the whole study: Alongside well-studied HLA-B-restricted epitopes, the peptide stimulations were aimed at recently identified HLA-C-restricted CMV epitopes, whose presentation resists viral immunomodulation. Because public TCR beta signatures pointed to carriage of CMV infection together with the matching HLA type, the HLA type of each donor mattered for the analysis. The study at large found these results: In the ex vivo response, HLA-C-restricted CMV-specific TCR beta clonotypes were dominant, and in two of eight donors the single most frequent clonotype came from this HLA-C-restricted group. Cumulative frequency of public TCR beta family members discriminated carriers of CMV infection plus the relevant HLA type in this cohort and an independent approximately 370-donor cohort.

The chain employs TRBV7-9 and TRBJ2-7, with the D gene not clear enough to name. The material was cultured CD8+ T cells from PBMCs, obtained from culture after CMV antigen stimulation. The origin of this receptor is a human donor in good health (CMV status not recorded). Some clones in this sample may be carry-over from other donors' samples. The nucleotide sequence reads TGTGCCAGCAGCTTCCTCGACCGGCCCTACGAGCAGTACGTC. It translates to CASSFLDRPYEQYV.